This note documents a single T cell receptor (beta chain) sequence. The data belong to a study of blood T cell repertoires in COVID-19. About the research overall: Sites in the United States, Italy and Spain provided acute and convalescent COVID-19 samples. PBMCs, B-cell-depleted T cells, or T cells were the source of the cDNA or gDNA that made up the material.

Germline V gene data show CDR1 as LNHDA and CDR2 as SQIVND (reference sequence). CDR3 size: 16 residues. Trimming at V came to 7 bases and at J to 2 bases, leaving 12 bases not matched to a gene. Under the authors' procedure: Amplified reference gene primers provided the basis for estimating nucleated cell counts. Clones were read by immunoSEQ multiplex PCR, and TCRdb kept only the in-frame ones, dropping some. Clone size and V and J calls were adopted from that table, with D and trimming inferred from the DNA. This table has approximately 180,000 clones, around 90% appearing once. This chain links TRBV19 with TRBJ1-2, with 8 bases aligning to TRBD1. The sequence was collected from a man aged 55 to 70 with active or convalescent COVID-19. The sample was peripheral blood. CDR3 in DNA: TGTGCCAGTACTCCAGGGGCGACAGGGGAGAACTATGGCTACACCTTC. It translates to CASTPGATGENYGYTF.